The TCR beta chain described here comes from a study of CD8 T cells in ankylosing spondylitis. Study outcomes and limitations: The disease-linked clones had a CD8+ phenotype and low blood frequencies. For ankylosing spondylitis blood, a TCR beta motif of seven to nine highly homologous variants appeared characteristic. There were earlier reports of some motif variants in reactive arthritis synovial fluid and blood. There was reportedly significant enrichment of clones that were disease-linked in matched ankylosing spondylitis synovial fluid.

The CDR3 is 19 residues long. CDR1 and CDR2 (germline): LGHNA, YNFKEQ. Trimming removed 4 bases from V and 4 bases from J; junction bases left unmatched: 14. This clonotype was counted a few times. The antigen remains undetermined. Scientists made TCR beta libraries using quantitative 5'-RACE with molecular barcodes. TCRdb passed the 5' RACE reads through MiXCR, listing each CDR3 protein once. The table has fewer than 650,000 distinct CDR3 sequences, roughly 13% seen once; the top ten hold approximately 7%. The chain combines TRBV4-2 with TRBJ2-5, with 14 bases lining up with TRBD2. This clonotype originated in a male donor with ankylosing spondylitis. The sample consisted of blood, either unsorted or a sorted T cell fraction (not recorded which). CDR3 protein: CASSPELGLAGGVGETQYF. Written as DNA, the CDR3 is TGTGCCAGCAGCCCCGAATTAGGACTAGCGGGGGGTGTGGGAGAGACCCAGTACTTC.